This TCR beta chain originates from a study of blood T cells in healthy people across ages. The germline V gene has CDR1 MNHNS and CDR2 SASEGT. Trimming shortened V by 6 bases and J by 10 bases, and 19 bases separated the two germline ends. The CDR3 runs 15 residues. Regarding the study as a whole: Whereas aged donors had fewer naive CD4+ cells, long-lived donors had more of them and higher diversity.

Staff drew 9 to 10 milliliters of peripheral blood from each donor. To note about this clonotype: The target antigen is unknown.

Primed by a sample-barcoded 5' primer and a J-beta primer mix, a second PCR proceeded for roughly 6 to 12 cycles. Each cDNA molecule was tagged by a template-switch adaptor that had 12 random nucleotides. Sequencing recovered at least 3 million CDR3-containing paired-end reads from each sample. Using its own MiXCR run on the 5' RACE reads, TCRdb lists one record per CDR3 protein. The table has 500,000 to 600,000 distinct CDR3 sequences, 27% seen once; the top ten hold about 18%. Specimen: blood. The sequence was obtained from a woman aged 70-85 years in good health. The gene calls are TRBV6-1 and TRBJ1-6; possibly TRBD1 for D (5 bases). This CDR3 is CASRPSGHSGSPLHF. The CDR3 nucleotides are TGTGCCAGCAGACCCAGCGGACATTCAGGGTCACCCCTCCACTTT.